These 11 T cell receptor beta chains originate from one sample sequenced in a study of T-cell memory formation after mild COVID-19. TCRdb redid the calling of the 5' RACE reads with MiXCR, one entry per CDR3 protein. Among 150,000 to 200,000 distinct CDR3 sequences listed, roughly 12% were seen once. Specimen: PBMCs or a T cell subset sorted from them (not recorded which). The receptors were sampled from a young man who had mild COVID-19 (a few samples of this study predate the infection). Cell type and time point are not known.

The rearrangement links TRBV9 to TRBJ2-5, with D possibly being TRBD1 (5 bases). Germline CDR1 reads SGDLS; CDR2 reads YYNGEE. The CDR3 is 13 residues long. V shed 4 bases and J shed 5 bases, with 12 bases lying between them. CDR3 coding DNA: TGTGCCAGCAGCCCAGGGTTGGTGGAGACCCAGTACTTC. Residues: CASSPGLVETQYF.

This clonotype has a count of ten or more. CDR3 coding DNA: TGCGCCAGCAGCGTGGGCCTCTGGGGAGATACGCAGTATTTT. Its translation: CASSVGLWGDTQYF. The genes are TRBV5-1 and TRBJ2-3, with unresolved D. CDR3 length: 14 residues. The germline CDR1 and CDR2 sequences are SGHRS and YFSETQ. V lost 4 bases and J lost 5, with 14 bases in between.

This clonotype appeared many times. This sequence joins TRBV18 and TRBJ1-4, with D tentatively TRBD1 (6 bases). CDR3 length: 13 residues. The germline V and J ends were trimmed by 8 bases and 5 bases, with 12 bases remaining between them. CDR1 KGHSH and CDR2 LQKENI come from the germline V gene. CDR3 residues: CASARDNNEKLFF. The CDR3 DNA follows: TGTGCCAGCGCCCGGGACAACAATGAAAAACTGTTTTTT.

This clonotype was counted many times. The chain recombines TRBV12-3 or TRBV12-4 with TRBJ1-1; a weak D match, TRBD1 (5 bases). There are 12 residues in the CDR3. V dropped 5 bases and J dropped 10 bases, with 14 bases sitting between them. The CDR3 nucleotides read TGTGCCAGCAGTATAGAGGGGTTAGGAGCTTTCTTT. It is translated as CASSIEGLGAFF.

Only a few counts were recorded for this clonotype. V gene TRBV5-6 combines with J gene TRBJ1-1; TRBD1 is a possible D gene (5 bases). The V gene's germline CDR1 is SGHDT and CDR2 YYEEEE. V was clipped by 3 bases and J by 10 bases, with 16 bases between them. This CDR3 is 13 amino acids long. The CDR3 loop reads CASSYRTRVGAFF. The DNA of the CDR3 is TGTGCCAGCAGCTACCGGACCAGGGTAGGAGCTTTCTTT.

Regarding this clonotype: The junction shows a germline mismatch at one end, possibly a read error. The genes are TRBV20-1 and TRBJ2-5; 7 bases align to TRBD2. This CDR3 region has 14 residues. CDR1 and CDR2 from the germline V gene are DFQATT and SNEGSKA (reference sequence). This CDR3 reads CSARVSGAAVTQDF. The CDR3 region has the DNA TGCAGTGCTAGAGTAAGCGGGGCGGCTGTGACCCAGGACTTC.

The V and J genes are TRBV6-5 and TRBJ1-2; 7 bases match TRBD1. The germline CDR1 and CDR2 sequences are MNHEY and SVGAGI. V lost 2 bases to trimming and J lost 4 bases; unmatched junction nucleotides: 4. CDR3 length: 14 amino acids. DNA of the CDR3: TGTGCCAGCAGTTACGACAGGGCCGGCTATGGCTACACCTTC. Translating gives CASSYDRAGYGYTF.

This chain connects TRBV7-3 to TRBJ2-1, with D perhaps TRBD1 or TRBD2 (6 bases each). The germline V gene has CDR1 SGHTA and CDR2 FQGTGA. Trimming left V 5 bases short and J 6 bases short, with 14 bases between. The CDR3 runs 14 residues. The CDR3 region is CASSERGDVNEQFF. The CDR3 DNA reads as TGTGCCAGCAGCGAAAGGGGGGACGTCAATGAGCAGTTCTTC.

This clonotype was detected a few times. This chain joins TRBV5-1 and TRBJ1-2; 8 bases agree with TRBD1. With 4 bases clipped from V and 4 bases from J, the junction kept 9 bases outside the gene matches. Germline CDR1 SGHRS, CDR2 YFSETQ. The CDR3 totals 15 residues. CDR3 coding DNA: TGCGCCAGCAGCACTCAGGGGGCGCAAAGCTATGGCTACACCTTC. Protein product: CASSTQGAQSYGYTF.

The V and J genes are TRBV5-1 and TRBJ1-6; TRBD1 matches at 9 bases. V shed 4 bases and J 9 bases; nucleotides not matched to a gene: 8. The CDR3 consists of 15 residues. Looked up from germline, CDR1 is SGHRS and CDR2 is YFSETQ. CDR3 protein: CASSRGDRDGSPLHF. Here the CDR3 DNA reads TGCGCCAGCAGCCGCGGGGACAGGGACGGTTCACCCCTCCACTTT. Drawing the rest from reference TRBV5-1 and TRBJ1-6, the complete variable domain is KAGVTQTPRYLIKTRGQQVTLSCSPISGHRSVSWYQQTPGQGLQFLFEYFSETQRNKGNFPGRFSGRQFSNSRSEMNVSTLELGDSALYLCASSRGDRDGSPLHFGNGTRLTVT.

The V call is TRBV7-2, the J call TRBJ1-6, with unresolved D. This CDR3 spans 16 amino acids. Germline V gene data show CDR1 as SGHTA and CDR2 as FQGNSA. Trimming pared 1 base from V and 7 bases from J, leaving 14 bases between. Here the CDR3 reads CASSLDGGTRNSPLHF. Here the CDR3 DNA reads TGTGCCAGCAGCTTAGACGGCGGTACAAGGAATTCACCCCTCCACTTT.